This TCR beta chain derives from a study of blood T cell repertoires in COVID-19. The wider study: Sites across the United States, Italy and Spain contributed samples from acute and convalescent COVID-19.

This clone came up once. Assay: immunoSEQ multiplex PCR; the TCRdb copy retains only in-frame clones and omits some. The table has roughly 300,000 clones, about nine tenths seen once. This CDR3 has 16 amino acids. Germline V gene lookup returns CDR1 SNHLY and CDR2 FYNNEI. The junction had 6 bases not matched to a gene; V was cut back by 8 bases and J by 5 bases. This TCR was recovered from a woman aged 25-40 years with COVID-19, enrolled during active disease. The chain employs TRBV2 and TRBJ2-2; TRBD2 aligns across 15 bases. The material sequenced was peripheral blood. The CDR3 DNA reads as TGTGCCAGCTTGAGGACTAGCGGGGGGGCTACCGGGGAGCTGTTTTTT. Translation: CASLRTSGGATGELFF.